The 3 T cell receptor beta chains listed next were all sequenced from one sample in a study of CD8 T cells in Susac syndrome. A quantity of about 0.5 to 1 ug RNA underwent reverse transcription using random hexamers. TCRdb analysed the immunoSEQ multiplex PCR reads with MiXCR anew, one entry per CDR3 protein. The repertoire includes 150,000 or so distinct CDR3 sequences, around 95% of them detected once, and around 0.14% sits in the top ten. Sequencing was carried out using CD4+ T cells from PBMCs. All receptors come from a human donor in good health.

The chain recombines TRBV13 with TRBJ1-3, with TRBD1 identical over 7 bases. Germline V CDR1 and CDR2: PRHDT, FYEKMQ (reference sequence). The CDR3 loop spans 14 amino acids. V lost 2 bases, J lost 6 bases, and 4 bases stayed unmatched. CDR3: CASSLYRGENTIYF. CDR3 DNA sequence: TGTGCCAGCAGCTTATACAGGGGAGAAAACACCATATATTTT.

The chain is built from TRBV2 and TRBJ2-5; perhaps D is TRBD1 or TRBD2 (5 bases each). This CDR3 spans 12 amino acids. Trimming pared 7 bases from V and 4 bases from J, leaving 10 bases between. CDR1 and CDR2 (germline): SNHLY, FYNNEI. CDR3 protein: CASTGTGETQYF. The DNA of the CDR3 is TGTGCCAGCACGGGGACCGGAGAGACCCAGTACTTC.

The chain combines TRBV7-9 with TRBJ1-5; D remains unclear. Germline values: CDR1 SEHNR, CDR2 FQNEAQ (reference sequence). The CDR3 contains 13 residues. V was clipped by 5 bases and J by 3 bases, with 8 bases between them. Here the CDR3 DNA reads TGTGCCAGCAGCCGGACGCCCAATCAGCCCCAGCATTTT. Encoded protein: CASSRTPNQPQHF.